The subject of this entry is one T cell receptor (beta chain). The antigen remains unidentified. The read terminates 3 residues before the CDR3 end, so the remaining end is supplied by the germline J gene. The CDR3 spans 13 residues. Germline V gives CDR1 MNHNS, CDR2 SASEGT. This record comes from a study of T cell clonality in common variable immunodeficiency. Sequencing input was equivalent genomic DNA from CVID and controls. The repertoire was sequenced with immunoSEQ multiplex PCR; TCRdb's copy has only in-frame clones and lacks some. The sample shows 15,000 to 20,000 clones, none of them appearing just once. General study results and limits: CVID subjects shared fewer TCRbeta clones than healthy controls did. In common variable immunodeficiency, TCR beta chains reportedly carried fewer deletions and N-nucleotide insertions.

Caucasian heritage predominated among both patients and controls. For at least one year, all CVID subjects received replacement immunoglobulin. The rearrangement links TRBV6-1 to TRBJ1-2; D uncertain. The receptor comes from a human donor with common variable immunodeficiency. What was sequenced was peripheral blood mononuclear cells. CDR3 DNA (partial): TGTGCCAGCAGTGAAGCCACTACAAGGGGC. Translated: CASSEATTRG. The entire CDR3 protein reads CASSEATTRGYTF.